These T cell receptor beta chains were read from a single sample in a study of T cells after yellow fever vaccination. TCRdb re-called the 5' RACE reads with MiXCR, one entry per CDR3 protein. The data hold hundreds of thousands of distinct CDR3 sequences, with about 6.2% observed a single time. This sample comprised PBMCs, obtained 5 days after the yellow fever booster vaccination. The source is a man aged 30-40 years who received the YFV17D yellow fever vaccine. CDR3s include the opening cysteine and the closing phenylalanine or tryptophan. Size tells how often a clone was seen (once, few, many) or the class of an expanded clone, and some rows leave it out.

cdr3_aa: CASSITWPAGGRKETQYF; j_call: TRBJ2-5; clone_size: few; v_call: TRBV19
cdr3_aa: CAISEGASSPLYNEQFF; j_call: TRBJ2-1; clone_size: few; v_call: TRBV10-3
cdr3_aa: CASRFGLGAWEQFF; j_call: TRBJ2-1; clone_size: many; v_call: TRBV12-3/TRBV12-4
cdr3_aa: CASSLEGQPVGKLFF; j_call: TRBJ1-4; clone_size: NA; v_call: TRBV5-1
cdr3_aa: CSARDQGRHRSTDTQYF; j_call: TRBJ2-3; clone_size: NA; v_call: TRBV20-1
cdr3_aa: CAISNPGLAYNEQFF; j_call: TRBJ2-1; clone_size: many; v_call: TRBV10-3
cdr3_aa: CASSSTSGEGTQYF; j_call: TRBJ2-5; clone_size: few; v_call: TRBV18
cdr3_aa: CASSPDDTQYF; j_call: TRBJ2-3; clone_size: few; v_call: TRBV18
cdr3_aa: CASSLVAEGTDTQYF; j_call: TRBJ2-3; clone_size: NA; v_call: TRBV7-9
cdr3_aa: CASSYPEEGGTQYF; j_call: TRBJ2-7; clone_size: few; v_call: TRBV6-5
cdr3_aa: CSARDPSGSAHNEQFF; j_call: TRBJ2-1; clone_size: many; v_call: TRBV20-1
cdr3_aa: CASSAGGSEAFF; j_call: TRBJ1-1; clone_size: few; v_call: TRBV11-2
cdr3_aa: CASSQDLAGSVREQYF; j_call: TRBJ2-7; clone_size: NA; v_call: TRBV14
cdr3_aa: CASSLASGPTGELFF; j_call: TRBJ2-2; clone_size: many; v_call: TRBV7-9
cdr3_aa: CSAAGLLLRSGVF; j_call: TRBJ2-1; clone_size: few; v_call: TRBV20-1
cdr3_aa: CASSLFPLPEAFF; j_call: TRBJ1-1; clone_size: NA; v_call: TRBV7-9
cdr3_aa: CASSQDRTSGRLFF; j_call: TRBJ2-2; clone_size: few; v_call: TRBV4-3
cdr3_aa: CASSWSIETQYF; j_call: TRBJ2-5; clone_size: NA; v_call: TRBV5-6
cdr3_aa: CASSLPGGTETQYF; j_call: TRBJ2-5; clone_size: NA; v_call: TRBV18
cdr3_aa: CASQPGSLGTYNEQFF; j_call: TRBJ2-1; clone_size: many; v_call: TRBV5-1
cdr3_aa: CSAEGREQDTQYF; j_call: TRBJ2-3; clone_size: NA; v_call: TRBV20-1
cdr3_aa: CASSLGRGGADQETQYF; j_call: TRBJ2-5; clone_size: few; v_call: TRBV2
cdr3_aa: CASSYSGWVRGDSNQPRHF; j_call: TRBJ1-5; clone_size: NA; v_call: TRBV6-5
cdr3_aa: CASSLGASGHTDTQYF; j_call: TRBJ2-3; clone_size: few; v_call: TRBV5-1
cdr3_aa: CASSSVSSYNEQFF; j_call: TRBJ2-1; clone_size: few; v_call: TRBV2
cdr3_aa: CASSAGGITDTQYF; j_call: TRBJ2-3; clone_size: NA; v_call: TRBV5-1
cdr3_aa: CASSFRGTNKETQYF; j_call: TRBJ2-5; clone_size: few; v_call: TRBV5-1
cdr3_aa: CASSFHTDTQYF; j_call: TRBJ2-3; clone_size: few; v_call: TRBV6-6
cdr3_aa: CASSQDFLAGETQYF; j_call: TRBJ2-5; clone_size: NA; v_call: TRBV4-3
cdr3_aa: CASSYAGGLFNEQFF; j_call: TRBJ2-1; clone_size: NA; v_call: TRBV6-5
cdr3_aa: CASRGTSFGETQYF; j_call: TRBJ2-5; clone_size: many; v_call: TRBV12-3/TRBV12-4
cdr3_aa: CSAGQGLNSPLHF; j_call: TRBJ1-6; clone_size: many; v_call: TRBV20-1
cdr3_aa: CSVRTDYEQFF; j_call: TRBJ2-1; clone_size: many; v_call: TRBV29-1
cdr3_aa: CASTTGLADSYEQYF; j_call: TRBJ2-7; clone_size: few; v_call: TRBV3-1
cdr3_aa: CASRSGGGGKDTQYF; j_call: TRBJ2-3; clone_size: few; v_call: TRBV6-1
cdr3_aa: CASSWGNSEAFF; j_call: TRBJ1-1; clone_size: many; v_call: TRBV7-9
cdr3_aa: CASSLGGEPYNEQFF; j_call: TRBJ2-1; clone_size: many; v_call: TRBV5-4
cdr3_aa: CASSQEGADGSYEQFF; j_call: TRBJ2-1; clone_size: few; v_call: TRBV4-3
cdr3_aa: CASSLPGSTDTTRYNEQFF; j_call: TRBJ2-1; clone_size: few; v_call: TRBV5-6
cdr3_aa: CASSSGLTSTDTQYF; j_call: TRBJ2-3; clone_size: few; v_call: TRBV11-3
cdr3_aa: CASSSITYSPLHF; j_call: TRBJ1-6; clone_size: few; v_call: TRBV7-9
cdr3_aa: CASSYLLAGVGNEQFF; j_call: TRBJ2-1; clone_size: NA; v_call: TRBV6-2/TRBV6-3
cdr3_aa: CSARDPGTSANIQYF; j_call: TRBJ2-4; clone_size: many; v_call: TRBV20-1
cdr3_aa: CSSSRGTGSSYEQYF; j_call: TRBJ2-7; clone_size: NA; v_call: TRBV6-1
cdr3_aa: CSVVQGNSWEQYF; j_call: TRBJ2-7; clone_size: few; v_call: TRBV29-1
cdr3_aa: CARGSRPLFSYEQYF; j_call: TRBJ2-7; clone_size: once; v_call: TRBV5-8
cdr3_aa: CASSPILAGGTDSSYNEQFF; j_call: TRBJ2-1; clone_size: many; v_call: TRBV12-3/TRBV12-4
cdr3_aa: CASSPTPGPKKNYGYTF; j_call: TRBJ1-2; clone_size: NA; v_call: TRBV3-2
cdr3_aa: CASSPSGFETQYF; j_call: TRBJ2-5; clone_size: few; v_call: TRBV6-2/TRBV6-3
cdr3_aa: CASSQDRGGVRSNYGYTF; j_call: TRBJ1-2; clone_size: NA; v_call: TRBV4-3
cdr3_aa: CASKGSSYNEQFF; j_call: TRBJ2-1; clone_size: many; v_call: TRBV6-1